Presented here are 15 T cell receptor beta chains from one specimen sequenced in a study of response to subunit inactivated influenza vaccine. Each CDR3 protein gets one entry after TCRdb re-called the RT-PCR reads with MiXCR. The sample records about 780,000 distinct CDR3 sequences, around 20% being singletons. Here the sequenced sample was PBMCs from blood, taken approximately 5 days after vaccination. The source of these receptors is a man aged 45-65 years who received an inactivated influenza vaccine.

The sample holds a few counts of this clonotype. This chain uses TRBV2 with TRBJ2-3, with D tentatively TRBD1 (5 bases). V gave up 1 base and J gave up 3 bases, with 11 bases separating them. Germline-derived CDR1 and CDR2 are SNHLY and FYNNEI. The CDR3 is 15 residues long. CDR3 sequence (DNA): TGTGCCAGCAGTGAAGACAGGCCGGGTACAGATACGCAGTATTTT. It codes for CASSEDRPGTDTQYF.

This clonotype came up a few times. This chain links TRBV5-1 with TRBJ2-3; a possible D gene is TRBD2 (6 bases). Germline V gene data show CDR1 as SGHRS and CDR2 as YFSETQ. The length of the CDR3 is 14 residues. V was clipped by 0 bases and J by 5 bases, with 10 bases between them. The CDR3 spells CASSLGASEDTQYF. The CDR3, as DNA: TGCGCCAGCAGCTTGGGGGCTAGCGAAGATACGCAGTATTTT.

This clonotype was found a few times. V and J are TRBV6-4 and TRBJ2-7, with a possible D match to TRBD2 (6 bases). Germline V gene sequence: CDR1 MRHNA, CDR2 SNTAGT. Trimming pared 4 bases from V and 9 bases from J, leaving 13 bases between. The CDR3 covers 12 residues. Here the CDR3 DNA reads TGTGCCAGCAGTGCAGACCCCGGGGGGCAGTACTTC. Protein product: CASSADPGGQYF.

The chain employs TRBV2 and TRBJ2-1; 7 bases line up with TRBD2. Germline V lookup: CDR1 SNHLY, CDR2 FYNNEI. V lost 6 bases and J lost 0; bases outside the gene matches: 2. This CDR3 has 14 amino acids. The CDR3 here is CASRGTTSYNEQFF. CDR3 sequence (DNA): TGTGCCAGCAGGGGGACTACCTCCTACAATGAGCAGTTCTTC.

The CDR3 DNA reads as TGTGCCTGGAGTGTTGGTACCCAAGAGACCCAGTACTTC. As protein: CAWSVGTQETQYF. The chain links TRBV30 to TRBJ2-5; no clear D gene. The CDR3 is 13 amino acids. Germline V gene sequence: CDR1 GTSNPN, CDR2 SVGIG (reference sequence). V lost 0 bases and J lost 1, with 6 bases in between.

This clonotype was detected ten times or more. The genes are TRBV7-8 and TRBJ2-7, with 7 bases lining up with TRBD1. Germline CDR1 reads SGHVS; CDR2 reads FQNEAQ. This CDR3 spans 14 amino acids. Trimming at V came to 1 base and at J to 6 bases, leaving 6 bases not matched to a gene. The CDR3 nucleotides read TGTGCCAGCAGCTTAGGACAGGGTAAAAGCGAGCAGTACTTC. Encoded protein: CASSLGQGKSEQYF.

In DNA form, the CDR3 reads TGTGCCAGCAGCTTAGGTTGGCAACAGTACTTC. It translates to CASSLGWQQYF. This chain joins TRBV7-2 and TRBJ2-7; D uncertain. V lost 1 base and J lost 10, with 8 bases in between. Germline CDR1 and CDR2: SGHTA and FQGNSA. The CDR3 covers 11 residues.

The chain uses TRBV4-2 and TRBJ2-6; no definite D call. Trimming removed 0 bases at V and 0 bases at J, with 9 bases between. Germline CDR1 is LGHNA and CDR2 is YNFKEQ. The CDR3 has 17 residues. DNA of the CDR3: TGTGCCAGCAGCCAAGAGGGCTCCCCCTCTGGGGCCAACGTCCTGACTTTC. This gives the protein CASSQEGSPSGANVLTF.

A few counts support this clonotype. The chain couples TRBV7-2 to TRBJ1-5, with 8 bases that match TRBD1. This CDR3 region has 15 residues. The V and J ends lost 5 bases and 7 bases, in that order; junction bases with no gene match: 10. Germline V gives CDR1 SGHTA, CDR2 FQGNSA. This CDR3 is CASSTTTGGRQPQHF. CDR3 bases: TGTGCCAGCAGCACAACAACAGGGGGTCGGCAGCCCCAGCATTTT.

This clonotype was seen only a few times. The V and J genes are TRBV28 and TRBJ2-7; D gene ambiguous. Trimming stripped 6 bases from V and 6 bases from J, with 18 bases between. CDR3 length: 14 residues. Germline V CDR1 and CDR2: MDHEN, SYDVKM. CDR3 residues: CASSTSQGALEQYF. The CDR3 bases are TGTGCCAGCAGCACGAGTCAAGGAGCACTCGAGCAGTACTTC.

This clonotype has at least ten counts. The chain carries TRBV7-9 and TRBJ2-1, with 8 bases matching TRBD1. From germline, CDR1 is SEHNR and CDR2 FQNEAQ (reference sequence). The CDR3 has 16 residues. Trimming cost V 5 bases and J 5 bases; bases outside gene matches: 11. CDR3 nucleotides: TGTGCCAGCAGCCACTGGACAGGGCTTCTTAACAATGAGCAGTTCTTC. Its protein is CASSHWTGLLNNEQFF.

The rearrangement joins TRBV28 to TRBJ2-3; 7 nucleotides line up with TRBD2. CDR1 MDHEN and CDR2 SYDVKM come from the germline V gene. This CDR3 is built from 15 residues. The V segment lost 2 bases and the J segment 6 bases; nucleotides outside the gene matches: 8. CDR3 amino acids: CASSLLSGVKDTQYF. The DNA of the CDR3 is TGTGCCAGCAGTTTACTAAGCGGGGTGAAGGATACGCAGTATTTT. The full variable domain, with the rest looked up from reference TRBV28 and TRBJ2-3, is DVKVTQSSRYLVKRTGEKVFLECVQDMDHENMFWYRQDPGLGLRLIYFSYDVKMKEKGDIPEGYSVSREKKERFSLILESASTNQTSMYLCASSLLSGVKDTQYFGPGTRLTVL.

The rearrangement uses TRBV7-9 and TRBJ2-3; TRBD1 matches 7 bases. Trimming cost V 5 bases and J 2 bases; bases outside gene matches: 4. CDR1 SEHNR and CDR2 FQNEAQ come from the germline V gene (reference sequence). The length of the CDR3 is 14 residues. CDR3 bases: TGTGCCAGCAGCCAGGGACAGAACACAGATACGCAGTATTTT. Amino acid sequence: CASSQGQNTDTQYF.

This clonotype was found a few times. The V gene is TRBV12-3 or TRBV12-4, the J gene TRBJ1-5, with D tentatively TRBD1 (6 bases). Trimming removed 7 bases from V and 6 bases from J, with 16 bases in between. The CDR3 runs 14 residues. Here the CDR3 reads CASTIGGASQPQHF. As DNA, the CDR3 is TGTGCCAGCACCATAGGGGGGGCAAGTCAGCCCCAGCATTTT.

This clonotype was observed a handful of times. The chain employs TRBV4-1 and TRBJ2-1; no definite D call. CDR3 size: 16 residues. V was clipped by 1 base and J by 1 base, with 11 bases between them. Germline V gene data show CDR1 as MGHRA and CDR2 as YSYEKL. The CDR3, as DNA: TGCGCCAGCAGCCAAGGTCGTGGCAGGTCCTACAATGAGCAGTTCTTC. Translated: CASSQGRGRSYNEQFF.